A selection of T cell receptor beta chains follows, all from one sample in a study of shared clonotypes between healthy human individuals. Some clones are missing from TCRdb's copy, which holds only in-frame ones; the method was immunoSEQ multiplex PCR. The sample consists of approximately 100,000 clones, about 70% of them appearing once. Sequencing was done on a sample of memory CD8+ T cells sorted from blood. These receptors were collected from a woman in her twenties or thirties in good health. Both conserved end residues are part of each CDR3. Fields, in order: clone size, J gene, V gene, D gene, CDR3 length, CDR3 protein, CDR3 DNA. The D gene is left open where the match is weak. The listing skips clone size in some rows; elsewhere it reads once, few, many or a size class.

clone_size: -
j_call: TRBJ2-3
v_call: TRBV7-3
d_call: TRBD1
cdr3_length: 14
cdr3_aa: CASSSGQGSDTQYF
cdr3_nt: TGTGCCAGCAGCTCGGGACAGGGCTCAGATACGCAGTATTTT

clone_size: -
j_call: TRBJ1-1
v_call: TRBV7-9
d_call: -
cdr3_length: 15
cdr3_aa: CASSLPQVSRTEAFF
cdr3_nt: TGTGCCAGCAGCTTGCCACAGGTATCGAGGACTGAAGCTTTCTTT

clone_size: many
j_call: TRBJ2-5
v_call: TRBV6-1
d_call: -
cdr3_length: 14
cdr3_aa: CASSEGPGQETQYF
cdr3_nt: TGTGCCAGCAGTGAAGGCCCAGGCCAAGAGACCCAGTACTTC

clone_size: -
j_call: TRBJ1-5
v_call: TRBV19
d_call: TRBD1
cdr3_length: 15
cdr3_aa: CASSVPGTGNQPQHF
cdr3_nt: TGTGCCAGTAGTGTACCCGGGACAGGGAATCAGCCCCAGCATTTT

clone_size: -
j_call: TRBJ1-2
v_call: TRBV7-9
d_call: TRBD1
cdr3_length: 15
cdr3_aa: CASSLWTGPNYGYTF
cdr3_nt: TGTGCCAGCAGCCTTTGGACAGGACCCAACTATGGCTACACCTTC

clone_size: -
j_call: TRBJ2-1
v_call: TRBV5-1
d_call: TRBD2
cdr3_length: 15
cdr3_aa: CASSRGREGYNEQFF
cdr3_nt: TGCGCCAGCAGCCGGGGGCGGGAGGGGTACAATGAGCAGTTCTTC

clone_size: many
j_call: TRBJ2-1
v_call: TRBV29-1
d_call: -
cdr3_length: 15
cdr3_aa: CSVHLYLSSYNEQFF
cdr3_nt: TGCAGCGTCCACCTTTACCTTAGTTCCTACAATGAGCAGTTCTTC

clone_size: -
j_call: TRBJ2-3
v_call: TRBV2
d_call: TRBD2
cdr3_length: 16
cdr3_aa: CASSERRLAPTDTQYF
cdr3_nt: TGTGCCAGCAGTGAAAGACGACTAGCGCCCACAGATACGCAGTATTTT

clone_size: -
j_call: TRBJ1-2
v_call: TRBV23-1
d_call: -
cdr3_length: 14
cdr3_aa: CASTNKGSYYGYTF
cdr3_nt: TGCGCCAGCACAAACAAGGGTTCCTACTATGGCTACACCTTC

clone_size: -
j_call: TRBJ1-2
v_call: TRBV2
d_call: -
cdr3_length: 14
cdr3_aa: CASTPFGSGYGYTF
cdr3_nt: TGTGCCAGCACCCCATTCGGCAGTGGGTATGGCTACACCTTC

clone_size: many
j_call: TRBJ1-2
v_call: TRBV9
d_call: -
cdr3_length: 16
cdr3_aa: CASSGWTASGNYGYTF
cdr3_nt: TGTGCCAGCAGCGGATGGACAGCGTCGGGAAACTATGGCTACACCTTC

clone_size: -
j_call: TRBJ2-7
v_call: TRBV19
d_call: -
cdr3_length: 12
cdr3_aa: CASSGDSYEQYF
cdr3_nt: TGTGCCAGTAGTGGAGACAGCTACGAGCAGTACTTC

clone_size: -
j_call: TRBJ2-7
v_call: TRBV2
d_call: TRBD2
cdr3_length: 16
cdr3_aa: CASREQLAGGAYEQYF
cdr3_nt: TGTGCCAGCAGGGAACAACTAGCGGGAGGGGCCTACGAGCAGTACTTC

clone_size: few
j_call: TRBJ1-1
v_call: TRBV7-2
d_call: -
cdr3_length: 14
cdr3_aa: CASSLGGWNTEAFF
cdr3_nt: TGTGCCAGCAGCTTAGGGGGATGGAACACTGAAGCTTTCTTT

clone_size: once
j_call: TRBJ1-2
v_call: TRBV28
d_call: -
cdr3_length: 13
cdr3_aa: CASTNRDPYGYTF
cdr3_nt: TGTGCCAGCACAAATAGGGACCCCTATGGCTACACCTTC

clone_size: -
j_call: TRBJ1-4
v_call: TRBV7-8
d_call: TRBD1
cdr3_length: 16
cdr3_aa: CASSPTRQGAWEKLFF
cdr3_nt: TGTGCCAGCAGCCCCACTCGACAGGGGGCTTGGGAAAAACTGTTTTTT

clone_size: -
j_call: TRBJ2-7
v_call: TRBV16
d_call: -
cdr3_length: 13
cdr3_aa: CASKEDPAYEQYF
cdr3_nt: TGTGCCAGCAAAGAGGACCCAGCCTACGAGCAGTACTTC

clone_size: -
j_call: TRBJ2-7
v_call: TRBV13
d_call: -
cdr3_length: 13
cdr3_aa: CASSLALAYEQYF
cdr3_nt: TGTGCCAGCAGCTTAGCTCTTGCCTACGAGCAGTACTTC

clone_size: -
j_call: TRBJ2-1
v_call: TRBV30
d_call: TRBD2
cdr3_length: 12
cdr3_aa: CAGLAVHNEQFF
cdr3_nt: TGTGCCGGGCTAGCGGTCCACAATGAGCAGTTCTTC

clone_size: -
j_call: TRBJ1-2
v_call: TRBV19
d_call: -
cdr3_length: 15
cdr3_aa: CASSITELANYGYTF
cdr3_nt: TGTGCCAGTAGTATCACCGAGTTAGCTAACTATGGCTACACCTTC

clone_size: -
j_call: TRBJ2-7
v_call: TRBV10-1
d_call: -
cdr3_length: 13
cdr3_aa: CASSGRSSYEQYF
cdr3_nt: TGCGCCAGCAGTGGCCGTAGTTCCTACGAGCAGTACTTC

clone_size: -
j_call: TRBJ1-1
v_call: TRBV7-9
d_call: -
cdr3_length: 15
cdr3_aa: CASSRTTGTGAEAFF
cdr3_nt: TGTGCCAGCAGCAGGACAACCGGGACGGGGGCTGAAGCTTTCTTT

clone_size: -
j_call: TRBJ1-1
v_call: TRBV11-2
d_call: -
cdr3_length: 18
cdr3_aa: CASSLVGRTKGMNTEAFF
cdr3_nt: TGTGCCAGCAGCTTAGTGGGGAGGACCAAGGGCATGAACACTGAAGCTTTCTTT

clone_size: -
j_call: TRBJ1-1
v_call: TRBV19
d_call: -
cdr3_length: 13
cdr3_aa: CASPVKSRTEAFF
cdr3_nt: TGTGCCAGTCCCGTAAAGAGTAGGACTGAAGCTTTCTTT

clone_size: -
j_call: TRBJ2-1
v_call: TRBV19
d_call: -
cdr3_length: 15
cdr3_aa: CASSSRSGYYNEQFF
cdr3_nt: TGTGCCAGTAGCTCCCGGTCTGGGTACTACAATGAGCAGTTCTTC

clone_size: -
j_call: TRBJ2-3
v_call: TRBV7-6
d_call: TRBD2
cdr3_length: 15
cdr3_aa: CASSFRDYKGDTQYF
cdr3_nt: TGTGCCAGCAGCTTCCGGGACTATAAAGGAGATACGCAGTATTTT

clone_size: -
j_call: TRBJ1-1
v_call: TRBV19
d_call: TRBD1
cdr3_length: 13
cdr3_aa: CASMNRGGAEAFF
cdr3_nt: TGTGCCAGCATGAACAGGGGTGGTGCTGAAGCTTTCTTT

clone_size: -
j_call: TRBJ2-5
v_call: TRBV19
d_call: TRBD2
cdr3_length: 16
cdr3_aa: CASSSGTSSISETQYF
cdr3_nt: TGTGCCAGTAGTAGTGGGACTAGCTCCATTAGTGAGACCCAGTACTTC

clone_size: few
j_call: TRBJ2-2
v_call: TRBV9
d_call: -
cdr3_length: 13
cdr3_aa: CASSVGGTGELFF
cdr3_nt: TGTGCCAGCAGCGTGGGCGGCACCGGGGAGCTGTTTTTT

clone_size: few
j_call: TRBJ1-5
v_call: TRBV7-2
d_call: -
cdr3_length: 15
cdr3_aa: CASSLDTLSNQPQHF
cdr3_nt: TGTGCCAGCAGCTTAGATACACTTAGCAATCAGCCCCAGCATTTT

clone_size: -
j_call: TRBJ1-3
v_call: TRBV10-1
d_call: -
cdr3_length: 15
cdr3_aa: CASSERQQVGNTIYF
cdr3_nt: TGCGCCAGCAGTGAAAGGCAGCAGGTGGGAAACACCATATATTTT

clone_size: -
j_call: TRBJ1-5
v_call: TRBV30
d_call: -
cdr3_length: 13
cdr3_aa: CAWGTLSNQPQHF
cdr3_nt: TGTGCCTGGGGGACATTGAGCAATCAGCCCCAGCATTTT

clone_size: -
j_call: TRBJ2-1
v_call: TRBV11-2
d_call: -
cdr3_length: 15
cdr3_aa: CASSFGTNSYNEQFF
cdr3_nt: TGTGCCAGCAGCTTTGGGACAAACTCCTACAATGAGCAGTTCTTC

clone_size: -
j_call: TRBJ2-2
v_call: TRBV9
d_call: -
cdr3_length: 16
cdr3_aa: CASSVGALGGTGELFF
cdr3_nt: TGTGCCAGCAGCGTGGGAGCCTTAGGGGGCACCGGGGAGCTGTTTTTT

clone_size: -
j_call: TRBJ2-7
v_call: TRBV18
d_call: -
cdr3_length: 14
cdr3_aa: CASSLASSRHEQYF
cdr3_nt: TGTGCCAGCTCACTAGCTAGCTCCCGACACGAGCAGTACTTC

clone_size: -
j_call: TRBJ1-1
v_call: TRBV28
d_call: -
cdr3_length: 14
cdr3_aa: CASSLGQPSAEAFF
cdr3_nt: TGTGCCAGCAGTTTAGGACAGCCTAGTGCTGAAGCTTTCTTT

clone_size: -
j_call: TRBJ2-7
v_call: TRBV6-1
d_call: -
cdr3_length: 13
cdr3_aa: CASSGGPSYEQYF
cdr3_nt: TGTGCCAGCAGCGGAGGTCCCTCCTACGAGCAGTACTTC

clone_size: -
j_call: TRBJ2-7
v_call: TRBV6-5
d_call: TRBD2
cdr3_length: 14
cdr3_aa: CASRPGREGDEQYF
cdr3_nt: TGTGCCAGCAGACCGGGACGGGAGGGGGACGAGCAGTACTTC

clone_size: -
j_call: TRBJ2-7
v_call: TRBV6-6
d_call: -
cdr3_length: 15
cdr3_aa: CATSEGDRELHEQYF
cdr3_nt: TGTGCCACCTCCGAGGGGGATCGGGAGCTCCACGAGCAGTACTTC

clone_size: -
j_call: TRBJ1-4
v_call: TRBV19
d_call: -
cdr3_length: 13
cdr3_aa: CASSTISNEKLFF
cdr3_nt: TGTGCCAGTAGTACTATCAGCAATGAAAAACTGTTTTTT

clone_size: once
j_call: TRBJ2-7
v_call: TRBV11-3
d_call: TRBD2
cdr3_length: 17
cdr3_aa: CASSLDHGLAGGDEQYF
cdr3_nt: TGTGCCAGCAGCTTAGACCACGGACTAGCGGGCGGGGACGAGCAGTACTTC

clone_size: -
j_call: TRBJ1-5
v_call: TRBV27
d_call: TRBD1
cdr3_length: 16
cdr3_aa: CASNPRGNPSNQPQHF
cdr3_nt: TGTGCCAGCAATCCCAGGGGGAACCCTAGCAATCAGCCCCAGCATTTT

clone_size: -
j_call: TRBJ2-5
v_call: TRBV4-1
d_call: TRBD2
cdr3_length: 14
cdr3_aa: CASSPWEGLKTQYF
cdr3_nt: TGCGCCAGCAGCCCTTGGGAGGGGTTGAAGACCCAGTACTTC

clone_size: -
j_call: TRBJ2-7
v_call: TRBV25-1
d_call: -
cdr3_length: 11
cdr3_aa: CASSEWDEQYF
cdr3_nt: TGTGCCAGCAGTGAGTGGGACGAGCAGTACTTC

clone_size: -
j_call: TRBJ1-2
v_call: TRBV6-4
d_call: TRBD1
cdr3_length: 15
cdr3_aa: CASSDRQGLNYGYTF
cdr3_nt: TGTGCCAGCAGTGACCGACAGGGCCTCAACTATGGCTACACCTTC

clone_size: -
j_call: TRBJ2-1
v_call: TRBV6-6
d_call: -
cdr3_length: 11
cdr3_aa: CASRRDNEQFF
cdr3_nt: TGTGCCAGCAGAAGAGATAATGAGCAGTTCTTC

clone_size: -
j_call: TRBJ1-4
v_call: TRBV29-1
d_call: -
cdr3_length: 11
cdr3_aa: CSADRNEKLFF
cdr3_nt: TGCAGCGCTGACAGGAATGAAAAACTGTTTTTT